The 24 T cell receptor beta chains presented below share a single source sample, sequenced in a study of cytomegalovirus exposure and HLA in healthy donors. PCR involved 60 Vbeta and 13 Jbeta primers. The method was immunoSEQ multiplex PCR; TCRdb's version includes in-frame clones alone and lacks a portion of them. This table holds under 200,000 clones, approximately 81% found once. The sequenced material came from PBMCs. The receptors originated from a woman aged 25 to 39 in good health and CMV-seropositive.

The chain carries TRBV27 and TRBJ1-6, with TRBD1 as a possible D gene (5 bases). This CDR3 contains 14 residues. CDR1 and CDR2 (germline): MNHEY, SMNVEV (reference sequence). Trimming took 3 bases from V and 10 from J, leaving 13 bases between them. The chain's CDR3 is CASSFRGMESPLHF. In DNA, the CDR3 is TGTGCCAGCAGTTTTCGGGGGATGGAGTCACCCCTCCACTTT.

Written as DNA, the CDR3 is TGTGCCAGCAGGGGAGGGGGAGATACGCAGTATTTT. Translation: CASRGGGDTQYF. The chain employs TRBV6-1 and TRBJ2-3; tentative D call: TRBD2 (7 bases). V shed 6 bases and J shed 5 bases, with 9 bases lying between them. The CDR3 spans 12 residues. Germline V gene data show CDR1 as MNHNS and CDR2 as SASEGT.

The rearrangement joins TRBV5-1 to TRBJ1-1; tentatively, D is TRBD1 (6 bases). This CDR3 contains 15 residues. Germline-derived CDR1 and CDR2 are SGHRS and YFSETQ. The V gene lost 1 base and the J gene lost 5 bases, with 15 bases spanning the gap. Here the CDR3 DNA reads TGCGCCAGCAGCTTGAACAGGGTGGGGGATACTGAAGCTTTCTTT. Protein: CASSLNRVGDTEAFF.

The CDR3 nucleotides are TGTGCCAGCAGTACGAGTAGGTCGGGGGGCGGGGGCGGCCCTGAAGCTTTCTTT. Its translation: CASSTSRSGGGGGPEAFF. The V gene is TRBV27, the J gene TRBJ1-1, with a weak D call TRBD1 (6 bases). CDR1 is MNHEY and CDR2 is SMNVEV in the germline V gene (reference sequence). CDR3 size: 18 residues. The ends were cut back, 5 bases at V and 6 bases at J, with 28 bases in the middle.

This clone was seen only a few times. Relative to the germline gene, one junction end is altered; a read error may explain this. J is TRBJ2-6 and V is TRBV7-9; TRBD2 is a possible D gene (6 bases). Germline-derived CDR1 and CDR2 are SEHNR and FQNEAQ (reference sequence). The length of the CDR3 is 17 residues. The CDR3: CSSSLGPGRPGANVLTF. The DNA of the CDR3 is TGTTCCAGCAGCTTAGGGCCAGGGAGGCCTGGGGCCAACGTCCTGACTTTC.

The rearrangement links TRBV5-1 to TRBJ1-2; D remains unclear. CDR1 SGHRS and CDR2 YFSETQ come from the germline V gene. This CDR3 has 14 residues. Trimming stripped 4 bases from V and 3 bases from J, with 13 bases between. For the CDR3, the DNA is TGCGCCAGCAGCCTAGAGGGAATCGACTATGGCTACACCTTC. Its protein is CASSLEGIDYGYTF.

The chain uses TRBV5-1 and TRBJ2-7; 12 bases are shared with TRBD1. J was trimmed by 0 bases and V by 5 bases; bases with no gene match: 9. The CDR3 consists of 17 residues. Germline CDR1 SGHRS, CDR2 YFSETQ. CDR3 in DNA: TGCGCCAGCAGAGCCGGGACAGGGGGCTCCGACTCCTACGAGCAGTACTTC. Its translation is CASRAGTGGSDSYEQYF.

The J gene is TRBJ2-3, the V gene TRBV10-3; 7 bases align to TRBD2. The CDR3 length is 18 residues. The V segment lost 0 bases and the J segment 2 bases; nucleotides outside the gene matches: 11. CDR1 is ENHRY and CDR2 is SYGVKD in the germline V gene. CDR3 region: CAISESPPGEGFTDTQYF. CDR3 bases: TGTGCCATCAGTGAGTCTCCGCCGGGGGAGGGTTTCACAGATACGCAGTATTTT.

The chain joins TRBV5-8 to TRBJ1-2, with 9 bases identical to TRBD1. Germline V CDR1 and CDR2: SGHTS, YDEGEE. The CDR3 totals 15 residues. Unmatched junction bases numbered 4, after V lost 0 bases and J lost 4 bases. Written as DNA, the CDR3 is TGTGCCAGCAGCTTGGGACAGGGGGGGGCCTATGGCTACACCTTC. Its protein product is CASSLGQGGAYGYTF.

This clone was detected once. The chain has TRBV6-1 and TRBJ2-3; TRBD1 matches 7 bases. V shed 8 bases, J shed 5 bases, and the junction held 10 bases outside the gene matches. CDR3 size: 14 residues. The germline CDR1 and CDR2 sequences are MNHNS and SASEGT. The CDR3 loop is CASVRDREGDTQYF. The CDR3 DNA sequence: TGTGCCAGCGTTCGGGACAGAGAAGGAGATACGCAGTATTTT.

The table lists this clone with a few counts. The V call is TRBV7-2, the J call TRBJ2-3; D remains unclear. The V end was cut by 3 bases, the J end by 4 bases, with 5 bases between. Germline V gene lookup returns CDR1 SGHTA and CDR2 FQGNSA. The CDR3 is 12 residues long. CDR3 DNA sequence: TGTGCCAGCAGCTTTTCCGCAGATACGCAGTATTTT. The encoded protein is CASSFSADTQYF.

The chain has TRBV30 and TRBJ2-3; 13 nucleotides line up with TRBD2. The CDR3 has 16 amino acids. V shed 2 bases and J 5 bases; nucleotides not matched to a gene: 7. The germline V gene encodes CDR1 GTSNPN and CDR2 SVGIG (reference sequence). The CDR3 is CAWSKTSGGSGDTQYF. In DNA, the CDR3 is TGTGCCTGGAGTAAGACTAGCGGGGGGTCGGGAGATACGCAGTATTTT. Full variable domain (outside the CDR3, taken from reference TRBV30 and TRBJ2-3): SQTIHQWPATLVQPVGSPLSLECTVEGTSNPNLYWYRQAAGRGLQLLFYSVGIGQISSEVPQNLSASRPQDRQFILSSKKLLLSDSGFYLCAWSKTSGGSGDTQYFGPGTRLTVL.

The V and J genes are TRBV7-3 and TRBJ1-1; 8 bases match TRBD1. V was clipped by 2 bases and J by 1 base; unmatched bases: 6. The CDR3 is 16 residues long. The germline V gene has CDR1 SGHTA and CDR2 FQGTGA. CDR3 coding DNA: TGTGCCAGCAGCTTACTACGACAGGGGAAGAACACTGAAGCTTTCTTT. Translated, it gives CASSLLRQGKNTEAFF. Complete variable domain (other parts from reference TRBV7-3 and TRBJ1-1): GAGVSQTPSNKVTEKGKYVELRCDPISGHTALYWYRQSLGQGPEFLIYFQGTGAADDSGLPNDRFFAVRPEGSVSTLKIQRTERGDSAVYLCASSLLRQGKNTEAFFGQGTRLTVV.

The chain has TRBV7-9 and TRBJ2-5; no definite D call. Germline CDR1 reads SEHNR; CDR2 reads FQNEAQ (reference sequence). This CDR3 comprises 14 residues. V was clipped by 0 bases and J by 1 base, with 6 bases between them. CDR3 in DNA: TGTGCCAGCAGCTTAGCCACAATCCAAGAGACCCAGTACTTC. It is translated as CASSLATIQETQYF.

The V call is TRBV7-7, the J call TRBJ2-3; TRBD2 aligns across 12 bases. The junction had 6 bases not matched to a gene; V was cut back by 3 bases and J by 2 bases. CDR1 SSHAT and CDR2 FNYEAQ come from the germline V gene (reference sequence). CDR3 length: 17 amino acids. CDR3 bases: TGTGCCAGCAGCTTCCGGACTAGCGGGGCCTTCACAGATACGCAGTATTTT. Its protein is CASSFRTSGAFTDTQYF.

The rearrangement joins TRBV6-5 to TRBJ2-7, with TRBD1 identical over 10 bases. Losses at the gene ends were 4 bases for V and 4 bases for J; bases not matched to a gene: 1. The CDR3 spans 13 residues. Per the germline V gene, CDR1 is MNHEY and CDR2 is SVGAGI. The CDR3 reads CASSWDRGYEQYF. The DNA for the CDR3 is TGTGCCAGCAGTTGGGACAGGGGATACGAGCAGTACTTC.

The chain couples TRBV5-8 to TRBJ1-5; TRBD1 might be the D (5 bases). Trimming left V 5 bases short and J 3 bases short, with 18 bases between. CDR1 and CDR2 (germline): SGHTS, YDEGEE. The CDR3 is 16 amino acids. DNA of the CDR3: TGTGCCAGCAGTTACCTTAATGACAGACTCAATCAGCCCCAGCATTTT. The encoded protein is CASSYLNDRLNQPQHF. Looking up the rest from reference TRBV5-8 and TRBJ1-5 gives the full variable domain: EAGVTQSPTHLIKTRGQQATLRCSPISGHTSVYWYQQALGLGLQFLLWYDEGEERNRGNFPPRFSGRQFPNYSSELNVNALELEDSALYLCASSYLNDRLNQPQHFGDGTRLSIL.

The count of this clone is one. This chain links TRBV4-3 with TRBJ1-2; D is perhaps TRBD1 (6 bases). Per germline, CDR1 LGHNA and CDR2 YSLEER. Trimming shortened V by 0 bases and J by 13 bases, and 15 bases separated the two germline ends. CDR3 size: 13 residues. CDR3 sequence reads: CASSQDWDTSSTF. The CDR3 region has the DNA TGCGCCAGCAGCCAAGATTGGGACACCTCCAGCACCTTC.

This clone appeared a few times. V and J are TRBV30 and TRBJ1-3; TRBD1 is a possible D gene (5 bases). This CDR3 is 19 amino acids long. CDR1 and CDR2 (germline): GTSNPN, SVGIG (reference sequence). Deletions cut 0 bases from V and 0 bases from J, with 21 bases between. The CDR3 DNA reads TGTGCCTGGAGTGTAGGGGCAGGTTGGGCCCGAGTCTCTGGAAACACCATATATTTT. Translated, it gives CAWSVGAGWARVSGNTIYF.

About this clone itself: The junction and the germline gene differ at one end; a read error may be behind it. The rearrangement uses TRBV7-9 and TRBJ2-1; D uncertain. This CDR3 is 8 amino acids long. CDR1 and CDR2 from the germline V gene are SEHNR and FQNEAQ (reference sequence). The CDR3 sequence: CASSVVVF. In DNA form, the CDR3 reads TGTGCCAGCAGCGTAGTAGTCTTC.

CDR3: CASNPTGGRKLFF. The DNA for the CDR3 is TGTGCCAGCAACCCGACAGGGGGTCGGAAGCTGTTTTTT. The V gene is TRBV6-5, the J gene TRBJ2-2; TRBD1 matches at 9 bases. Germline CDR1 reads MNHEY; CDR2 reads SVGAGI. The junction had 9 bases not matched to a gene; V was cut back by 7 bases and J by 12 bases. The CDR3 covers 13 residues.

The chain is built from TRBV5-6 and TRBJ1-1; tentative D call: TRBD1 (5 bases). The germline CDR1 and CDR2 sequences are SGHDT and YYEEEE. The V gene lost 1 base and the J gene lost 8 bases, with 9 bases spanning the gap. CDR3 length: 12 amino acids. Written as DNA, the CDR3 is TGTGCCAGCAGCTTGCGACAGATCGAAGCTTTCTTT. This encodes CASSLRQIEAFF. Supplemented by reference TRBV5-6 and TRBJ1-1, the full variable domain reads DAGVTQSPTHLIKTRGQQVTLRCSPKSGHDTVSWYQQALGQGPQFIFQYYEEEERQRGNFPDRFSGHQFPNYSSELNVNALLLGDSALYLCASSLRQIEAFFGQGTRLTVV.

The chain has TRBV4-1 and TRBJ2-7, with 9 bases that match TRBD1. Trimming cost V 4 bases and J 3 bases; bases outside gene matches: 4. The germline gives CDR1 MGHRA, CDR2 YSYEKL. The CDR3 contains 14 residues. CDR3: CASSRRQGVYEQYF. CDR3 bases: TGCGCCAGCAGCCGAAGACAGGGGGTCTACGAGCAGTACTTC.

This chain joins TRBV5-4 and TRBJ2-1; 9 bases map to TRBD1. Germline V gene data show CDR1 as SGHNT and CDR2 as YYREEE (reference sequence). The CDR3 totals 20 residues. The ends lost 7 bases at V and 1 base at J; junction bases unmatched: 21. The CDR3: CASHTPGQGNLLGSYNEQFF. CDR3 nucleotide sequence: TGTGCCAGCCATACGCCGGGACAGGGAAATTTATTAGGGTCCTACAATGAGCAGTTCTTC. Full variable domain (rest looked up from reference TRBV5-4 and TRBJ2-1): ETGVTQSPTHLIKTRGQQVTLRCSSQSGHNTVSWYQQALGQGPQFIFQYYREEENGRGNFPPRFSGLQFPNYSSELNVNALELDDSALYLCASHTPGQGNLLGSYNEQFFGPGTRLTVL.